This T cell receptor beta chain was observed in a study of blood T cells in healthy people across ages. Findings and limits, study-wide: There were more naive CD4+ cells and higher diversity in long-lived donors than in aged donors. The diversity estimates, figures obtained from one million T cells, were considered underestimates.

Together with a sample-barcoded 5' primer, a J-beta primer mix was included in a second PCR lasting about 7 to 11 cycles. TCRdb passed the 5' RACE reads through MiXCR, listing each CDR3 protein once. The data hold around 670,000 distinct CDR3 sequences, with approximately 30% observed a single time. Looked up from germline, CDR1 is SEHNR and CDR2 is FQNEAQ (reference sequence). The CDR3 covers 15 residues. As for this clonotype: The antigen is unknown. A read error may be the cause here, since a much bigger clone is one base away.

Researchers collected about 9.6 milliliters of peripheral blood from every single donor. No fewer than 5.5 micrograms of total RNA were isolated from every sample. This receptor was identified in an elderly woman in good health. The rearrangement uses TRBV7-9 and TRBJ2-1; D is ambiguous. The sample comprised blood. As DNA, the CDR3 is TGTGCCAACAGCTTCTCTCGCTGGCAGGACAATGAGCAGTTCTTC. Its translation is CANSFSRWQDNEQFF.